This TCR beta chain was observed in a study of shared clonotypes between healthy human individuals. Study-wide background: A donor's plate count was three for CD4 naive and three for CD4 memory; CD8 naive had two and CD8 memory one.

Note on this clone: The antigen is not known.

The data were produced by immunoSEQ multiplex PCR, yet TCRdb's version contains in-frame clones alone and is incomplete. Counted here are roughly 2 million clones, around 96% occurring once; the ten biggest clones make up about 1.1%. Study-wide findings and caveats: Genetic and exposure-history diversity was limited by the few donors.

Trimming stripped 5 bases from V and 4 bases from J, with 12 bases between. Germline V gene data show CDR1 as SGHAT and CDR2 as FQNNGV. This CDR3 is built from 13 residues. Only CD45RO-negative cells positively selected for CCR7 counted as naive CD8 cells, so terminally differentiated effector memory CD45RA+ cells were excluded. The donors, all of them Caucasian adults, lived in Nashville, Tennessee. The clonotype comes from a man aged 18 to 29 in good health. V and J are TRBV11-2 and TRBJ2-7; D gene uncertain. Material: naive CD8+ T cells sorted from blood. The CDR3 region has the DNA TGTGCCAGCAGCCATGCCCCGGCGTACGAGCAGTACTTC. Its protein is CASSHAPAYEQYF.